Listed below are T cell receptor beta chains from one sample, sequenced in a study of blood T cell repertoires in COVID-19. Produced via immunoSEQ multiplex PCR; TCRdb's table is partial and in-frame only. This table holds 150,000 to 200,000 clones, about 77% found once. Sequencing was performed on PBMCs or T cells enriched from blood (not recorded which). The receptor set was obtained from a woman aged 50 to 60 with acute COVID-19. Both conserved end residues are part of each CDR3. The order of the fields is V gene, CDR3 protein.

v_call: TRBV7-9
cdr3_aa: CASSLALREAGNTIYF

v_call: TRBV29-1
cdr3_aa: CSVRPQGQETQYF

v_call: TRBV5-1
cdr3_aa: CASSLTGSQFVRHGYTF

v_call: TRBV27
cdr3_aa: CASSWTGNYGYTF

v_call: TRBV5-1
cdr3_aa: CASSRQGGSSYNSPLHF

v_call: TRBV11-1
cdr3_aa: CASSGTGTGVSPLHF

v_call: TRBV28
cdr3_aa: CASIAGGYQPQHF

v_call: TRBV6-4
cdr3_aa: CASSDGGGAYNEQFF

v_call: TRBV5-1
cdr3_aa: CASNLLGGVPGANVLTF

v_call: TRBV7-9
cdr3_aa: CASSFLGGKETQYF

v_call: TRBV7-3
cdr3_aa: CASSSAQGVNEQFF

v_call: TRBV28
cdr3_aa: CATNRDSNQPQHF

v_call: TRBV27
cdr3_aa: CASSLSSGGPLNEQFF

v_call: TRBV5-1
cdr3_aa: CASSGTSGGAISGYTF

v_call: TRBV7-8
cdr3_aa: CASSQDNNPGYTF